These 30 T cell receptor beta chains share one sample of origin, sequenced in a study of response to subunit inactivated influenza vaccine. TCRdb reprocessed the RT-PCR reads via MiXCR and lists one record per CDR3 protein. The sample has hundreds of thousands of distinct CDR3 sequences; approximately 12% are singletons. Specimen: PBMCs from blood, collected on the day of vaccination. Receptor source: a man in his fifties or sixties who received an inactivated influenza vaccine.

This clonotype was counted ten times or more. The chain is built from TRBV12-3 or TRBV12-4 and TRBJ2-3; 7 nucleotides match TRBD2. The CDR3 runs to 13 residues. V shed 5 bases and J 5 bases; nucleotides not matched to a gene: 4. The DNA for the CDR3 is TGTGCCAGCAGTGCGCGGGGGATAGATACGCAGTATTTT. Translation gives CASSARGIDTQYF.

This clonotype was seen ten or more times. V is TRBV10-3 and J is TRBJ2-4, with 8 nucleotides matching TRBD1. Per the germline V gene, CDR1 is ENHRY and CDR2 is SYGVKD. There are 15 residues in the CDR3. J gave up 4 bases and V 0 bases, and 2 bases lay outside the gene matches. CDR3 bases: TGTGCCATCAGTGAGTCGACAGGGGCAAAAAACATTCAGTACTTC. Its protein product is CAISESTGAKNIQYF.

This clonotype has a handful of counts. The rearrangement uses TRBV10-3 and TRBJ2-1, with no clear D. V gave up 0 bases and J gave up 6 bases, with 6 bases separating them. Germline CDR1 is ENHRY and CDR2 is SYGVKD. CDR3 length: 13 residues. CDR3 amino acids: CAISESWPNEQFF. CDR3 nucleotide sequence: TGTGCCATCAGTGAGTCCTGGCCCAATGAGCAGTTCTTC.

The chain combines TRBV12-3 or TRBV12-4 with TRBJ2-3; TRBD1 aligns across 7 bases. The CDR3 spans 12 residues. CDR3: CVTGTETDTQYF. The DNA of the CDR3 is TGTGTAACCGGGACAGAGACAGATACGCAGTATTTT.

This clonotype was detected only a few times. The rearrangement links TRBV2 to TRBJ2-6, with D perhaps TRBD1 (6 bases). The CDR3 is 17 residues long. The V and J ends lost 6 bases and 1 base respectively, with 16 bases between them. Per the germline V gene, CDR1 is SNHLY and CDR2 is FYNNEI. CDR3 amino acids: CASSTRITGSGANVLTF. For the CDR3, the DNA is TGTGCCAGCAGCACGCGGATAACAGGGTCTGGGGCCAACGTCCTGACTTTC.

This chain uses TRBV19 with TRBJ2-7; TRBD2 agrees at 12 bases. The CDR3 consists of 16 residues. After removal of 6 bases from V and 0 bases from J, the junction contained 6 bases not matched to a gene. Per germline, CDR1 LNHDA and CDR2 SQIVND (reference sequence). DNA of the CDR3: TGTGCCAGTAGCGGGACTAGCGGGCGGTTCTCCTACGAGCAGTACTTC. Its protein product is CASSGTSGRFSYEQYF.

This sequence joins TRBV20-1 and TRBJ2-7; 7 bases map to TRBD1. The V and J ends lost 0 bases and 4 bases, in that order; junction bases with no gene match: 12. Germline CDR1 reads DFQATT; CDR2 reads SNEGSKA (reference sequence). The CDR3 loop spans 16 amino acids. CDR3 sequence (DNA): TGCAGTGCTAGAGATAAGTCGGGACAGAAGGGTTACGAGCAGTACTTC. It specifies CSARDKSGQKGYEQYF.

This clonotype was recorded at least ten times. This CDR3 reads CASSLAGTRTYNYGYTF. CDR3 in DNA: TGTGCCAGCAGCTTAGCTGGGACACGGACTTATAACTATGGCTACACCTTC. V and J are TRBV7-2 and TRBJ1-2; D is perhaps TRBD1 (6 bases). Germline V lookup: CDR1 SGHTA, CDR2 FQGNSA. The V and J ends lost 0 bases and 1 base respectively, with 15 bases between them. The CDR3 runs to 17 residues.

V is TRBV11-2 and J is TRBJ1-5; TRBD1 aligns across 8 bases. Germline lookup yields CDR1 SGHAT and CDR2 FQNNGV. The CDR3 is 14 residues long. The V segment lost 5 bases and the J segment 5 bases; nucleotides outside the gene matches: 5. CDR3 amino acids: CASSIGQGHQPQHF. The CDR3, as DNA: TGTGCCAGCAGCATCGGACAGGGACATCAGCCCCAGCATTTT.

This clonotype has only a few counts. This chain joins TRBV3-1 and TRBJ2-7; 8 bases align to TRBD1. The CDR3 has 15 amino acids. Germline CDR1 LGHDT, CDR2 YNNKEL (reference sequence). J gave up 1 base and V 4 bases, and 6 bases lay outside the gene matches. The CDR3 protein is CASSPYDRGSYEQYF. The DNA of the CDR3 is TGTGCCAGCAGCCCCTACGACAGGGGTTCCTACGAGCAGTACTTC.

The chain has TRBV29-1 and TRBJ1-5; possible D gene TRBD1, 6 bases. Trimming removed 1 base at V and 4 bases at J, with 14 bases between. The CDR3 is 15 amino acids. CDR1 and CDR2 (germline): SQVTM, ANQGSEA. The CDR3 DNA sequence: TGCAGCGTTGAAGTCGGGGGGGCCGGGAATCAGCCCCAGCATTTT. It yields the protein CSVEVGGAGNQPQHF.

This clonotype was seen a few times. The rearrangement links TRBV20-1 to TRBJ2-5; D perhaps matches TRBD2 (5 bases). The CDR3 contains 13 residues. Trimming pared 0 bases from V and 4 bases from J, leaving 9 bases between. Germline V gene sequence: CDR1 DFQATT, CDR2 SNEGSKA (reference sequence). As DNA, the CDR3 is TGCAGTGCTAGAGAAATAGAGGGAGAGACCCAGTACTTC. Translated, it gives CSAREIEGETQYF.

The DNA for the CDR3 is TGCAGTAGCGGGAGGAGTTATGTGGATGAGCAGTTCTTC. The encoded protein is CSSGRSYVDEQFF. The chain links TRBV20-1 to TRBJ2-1; 9 bases are shared with TRBD2. The V gene end was trimmed by 8 bases and the J gene end by 8 bases; junction bases not matched to a gene: 10. This CDR3 is built from 13 residues. CDR1 is DFQATT, CDR2 SNEGSKA, per germline (reference sequence).

This clonotype has a count of ten or more. The chain couples TRBV6-1 to TRBJ2-5; TRBD1 matches at 7 bases. Germline V gene sequence: CDR1 MNHNS, CDR2 SASEGT. There are 15 residues in the CDR3. The V and J ends lost 6 bases and 1 base, in that order; junction bases with no gene match: 8. CDR3 DNA: TGTGCCAGCAGCTTGACAGGGTGGCCCCAAGAGACCCAGTACTTC. As protein: CASSLTGWPQETQYF.

The chain employs TRBV7-9 and TRBJ2-3; 7 nucleotides align to TRBD2. There are 13 residues in the CDR3. Germline loops: CDR1 SEHNR, CDR2 FQNEAQ (reference sequence). The J segment lost 0 bases and the V segment lost 11 bases, leaving 5 bases of the junction unmatched. The CDR3 reads CACLADSTDTQYF. The CDR3 DNA is TGTGCCTGCCTAGCGGATAGCACAGATACGCAGTATTTT.

The CDR3 coding sequence is TGTGCCAGCACCAGGTCTAGCAATCAGCCCCAGCATTTT. Amino acid sequence: CASTRSSNQPQHF. The chain is built from TRBV2 and TRBJ1-5; D ambiguous. From germline, CDR1 is SNHLY and CDR2 FYNNEI. The CDR3 has 13 residues. Trimming removed 7 bases at V and 0 bases at J, with 7 bases between. Using reference TRBV2 and TRBJ1-5 for the parts outside the CDR3, the full variable domain is EPEVTQTPSHQVTQMGQEVILRCVPISNHLYFYWYRQILGQKVEFLVSFYNNEISEKSEIFDDQFSVERPDGSNFTLKIRSTKLEDSAMYFCASTRSSNQPQHFGDGTRLSIL.

There are a few counts of this clonotype. The chain carries TRBV5-1 and TRBJ2-1, with 10 bases identical to TRBD1. This CDR3 is 16 amino acids long. The V gene's germline CDR1 is SGHRS and CDR2 YFSETQ. V trimming: 5 bases; J trimming: 8 bases; junction bases outside the gene matches: 13. The CDR3 protein is CASSITSGQGYHEQFF. The CDR3 DNA is TGCGCCAGCAGTATCACTTCGGGACAGGGGTATCATGAGCAGTTCTTC.

The gene calls are TRBV5-1 and TRBJ1-4; TRBD1 agrees at 8 bases. This CDR3 has 15 residues. CDR1 and CDR2 from the germline V gene are SGHRS and YFSETQ. With V trimmed by 4 bases and J by 2 bases, 4 bases remained unmatched. CDR3 sequence (DNA): TGCGCCAGCAGCAGAAGACAGGGGACTAATGAAAAACTGTTTTTT. Residues: CASSRRQGTNEKLFF.

A remark on this clonotype: One junction end disagrees with the germline gene, perhaps due to a read error. This chain connects TRBV6-7 to TRBJ1-5; D remains unclear. TRBV6-7 is labeled an ORF, and its function is uncertain. There are 15 residues in the CDR3. The CDR3 reads CVSSYSRGRPQPQHF. The CDR3 region has the DNA TGTGTCAGCAGTTACTCGAGAGGGCGGCCTCAGCCCCAGCATTTT.

This clonotype was seen at least ten times. This sequence joins TRBV5-1 and TRBJ2-1, with 10 bases identical to TRBD1. Germline CDR1 reads SGHRS; CDR2 reads YFSETQ. CDR3 length: 16 amino acids. Trimming removed 0 bases from V and 5 bases from J; junction bases left unmatched: 5. Here the CDR3 DNA reads TGCGCCAGCAGCTTGGCTCCGGGACAGGGGAACAATGAGCAGTTCTTC. It specifies CASSLAPGQGNNEQFF. The whole variable domain, remainder taken from reference TRBV5-1 and TRBJ2-1, is KAGVTQTPRYLIKTRGQQVTLSCSPISGHRSVSWYQQTPGQGLQFLFEYFSETQRNKGNFPGRFSGRQFSNSRSEMNVSTLELGDSALYLCASSLAPGQGNNEQFFGPGTRLTVL.

J is TRBJ1-1 and V is TRBV5-1, with a possible D match to TRBD1 (5 bases). The V end was cut by 2 bases, the J end by 8 bases, with 13 bases between. The CDR3 contains 13 residues. The germline gives CDR1 SGHRS, CDR2 YFSETQ. In nucleotides, the CDR3 is TGCGCCAGCAGCTTTGAGTACAGGCTAGAAGCTTTCTTT. Its translation is CASSFEYRLEAFF.

V gene TRBV29-1 combines with J gene TRBJ2-1; the D call may be TRBD1 or TRBD2 (5 bases each). The CDR3 sequence is 16 residues long. Trimming took off 4 bases at V and 4 bases at J, with 20 bases between the two ends. The germline V gene encodes CDR1 SQVTM and CDR2 ANQGSEA. The CDR3 is CSVAVRGVGVYNEQFF. CDR3 DNA: TGCAGCGTTGCGGTACGGGGAGTGGGGGTATACAATGAGCAGTTCTTC.

This clonotype appeared many times. J is TRBJ2-1 and V is TRBV30, with D maybe TRBD2 (6 bases). The CDR3 is 12 residues long. V shed 8 bases and J shed 4 bases, with 12 bases lying between them. From germline, CDR1 is GTSNPN and CDR2 SVGIG (reference sequence). The CDR3 loop is CAASRGYNEQFF. The DNA of the CDR3 is TGTGCCGCTTCCCGGGGGTACAATGAGCAGTTCTTC.

The chain has TRBV14 and TRBJ2-1, with a possible D match to TRBD1 (6 bases). V lost 3 bases, J lost 5 bases, and 20 bases lay in between. There are 17 residues in the CDR3. The germline CDR1 and CDR2 sequences are SGHDN and FVKESK. The CDR3 nucleotides are TGTGCCAGCAGCCATGCTCTGGGGGCACTAAGGGACAATGAGCAGTTCTTC. It translates to CASSHALGALRDNEQFF.

This chain links TRBV4-2 with TRBJ1-4, with D hard to call. V lost 0 bases and J lost 0, with 5 bases in between. Germline lookup yields CDR1 LGHNA and CDR2 YNFKEQ. The CDR3 is 15 amino acids. CDR3 residues: CASSQDAATNEKLFF. CDR3 bases: TGTGCCAGCAGCCAAGACGCTGCAACTAATGAAAAACTGTTTTTT.

This clonotype occurred a few times. The J gene is TRBJ2-4, the V gene TRBV12-3 or TRBV12-4; D possibly corresponds to TRBD1 (5 bases). V shed 8 bases and J shed 2 bases, with 16 bases lying between them. This CDR3 region has 15 residues. The CDR3 sequence is CASGEGAWTKNIQYF. Written as DNA, the CDR3 is TGTGCCAGCGGGGAAGGGGCCTGGACCAAAAACATTCAGTACTTC.

This clonotype was picked up many times. V usage is TRBV12-3 or TRBV12-4 and J usage is TRBJ2-5, with D uncertain. This CDR3 spans 12 amino acids. The V end was cut by 3 bases, the J end by 3 bases, with 5 bases between. The CDR3 region is CASSLKEETQYF. CDR3 nucleotides: TGTGCCAGCAGTTTGAAGGAAGAGACCCAGTACTTC.

The chain is built from TRBV10-2 and TRBJ2-7; weak D call: TRBD2 (5 bases). Trimming pared 2 bases from V and 4 bases from J, leaving 18 bases between. Per the germline V gene, CDR1 is WSHSY and CDR2 is SAAADI. This CDR3 comprises 16 residues. The CDR3, as DNA: TGCGCCAGCAGTGAGGGCGCGGGCGGGTTCCGTTACGAGCAGTACTTC. Residues: CASSEGAGGFRYEQYF.

The chain employs TRBV4-2 and TRBJ1-4, with 8 bases identical to TRBD1. The CDR3 runs 19 residues. V lost 0 bases and J lost 5; bases outside the gene matches: 14. CDR1 is LGHNA, CDR2 YNFKEQ, per germline. The CDR3 bases are TGTGCCAGCAGCCAAGATCTACCGAGAGGGACAGGCCTAAATGAAAAACTGTTTTTT. Translating gives CASSQDLPRGTGLNEKLFF.

The chain employs TRBV7-9 and TRBJ1-2, with TRBD1 as a possible D gene (6 bases). With 1 base removed from V and 7 bases from J, the gap between germline ends came to 10 bases. The CDR3 is 13 amino acids. Per the germline V gene, CDR1 is SEHNR and CDR2 is FQNEAQ (reference sequence). The CDR3 region is CASSLGTVGGYTF. For the CDR3, the DNA is TGTGCCAGCAGCTTAGGGACAGTAGGTGGCTACACCTTC. The full variable domain, in which reference TRBV7-9 and TRBJ1-2 provide the parts outside the CDR3, is DTGVSQNPRHKITKRGQNVTFRCDPISEHNRLYWYRQTLGQGPEFLTYFQNEAQLEKSRLLSDRFSAERPKGSFSTLEIQRTEQGDSAMYLCASSLGTVGGYTFGSGTRLTVV.